Described below is a single TCR beta chain sequence and its context. The source of the sample is a study of blood T cell repertoires in COVID-19. The wider study: Sites in the United States, Italy and Spain provided acute and convalescent COVID-19 samples. PBMCs, B-cell-depleted T cells, or T cells were the source of the cDNA or gDNA that made up the material.

Authors' analysis steps: By means of reference gene primer amplification, nucleated cell counts were estimated. Measured with immunoSEQ multiplex PCR; TCRdb has only the in-frame clones, and not every one. V, J and clone size derive from that table, while D and trimming were established from the DNA sequence. This sample has tens of thousands of clones, with 70% to 85% found just once. The V gene lost 3 bases and the J gene lost 1 base, with 10 bases spanning the gap. CDR1 is SGHAT and CDR2 is FQNNGV in the germline V gene. The CDR3 spans 15 residues. The TCR sequence derives from a woman aged 55-70 years with acute or convalescent COVID-19. The J gene is TRBJ1-5, the V gene TRBV11-2; D gene uncertain. The sequencing sample was made of peripheral blood. The CDR3 sequence: CASSLGTVSNQPQHF. As DNA, the CDR3 is TGTGCCAGCAGCTTGGGTACAGTGAGCAATCAGCCCCAGCATTTT.